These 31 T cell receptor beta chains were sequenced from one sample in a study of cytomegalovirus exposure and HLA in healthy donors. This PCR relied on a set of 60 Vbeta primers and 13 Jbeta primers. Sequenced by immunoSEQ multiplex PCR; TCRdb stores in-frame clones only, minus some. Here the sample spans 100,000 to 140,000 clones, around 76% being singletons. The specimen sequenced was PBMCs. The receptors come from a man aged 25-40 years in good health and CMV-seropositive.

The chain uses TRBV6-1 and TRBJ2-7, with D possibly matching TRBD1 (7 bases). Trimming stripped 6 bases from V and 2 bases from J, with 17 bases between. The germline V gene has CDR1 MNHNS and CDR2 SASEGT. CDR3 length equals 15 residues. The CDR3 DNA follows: TGTGCCAGCAGGGAGGGGGCGGGGCTGCCCTACGAGCAGTACTTC. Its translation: CASREGAGLPYEQYF.

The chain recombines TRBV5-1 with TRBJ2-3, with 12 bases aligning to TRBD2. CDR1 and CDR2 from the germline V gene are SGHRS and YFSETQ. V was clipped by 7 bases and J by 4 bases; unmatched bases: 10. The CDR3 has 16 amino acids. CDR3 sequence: CASRRLAGGSADTQYF. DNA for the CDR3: TGCGCCAGCCGGCGGCTAGCGGGGGGGTCAGCAGATACGCAGTATTTT.

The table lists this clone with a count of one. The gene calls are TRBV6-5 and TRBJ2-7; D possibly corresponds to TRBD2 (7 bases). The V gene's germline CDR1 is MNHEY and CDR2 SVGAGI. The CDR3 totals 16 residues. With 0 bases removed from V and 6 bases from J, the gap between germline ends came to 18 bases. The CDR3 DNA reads TGTGCCAGCAGTTACTCCCTGGCTTACAGGGAGGGCGAGCAGTACTTC. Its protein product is CASSYSLAYREGEQYF.

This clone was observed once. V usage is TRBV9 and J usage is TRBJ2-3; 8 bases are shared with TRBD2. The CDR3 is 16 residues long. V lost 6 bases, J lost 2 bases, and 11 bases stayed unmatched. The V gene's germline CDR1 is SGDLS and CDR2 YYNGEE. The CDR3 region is CASKPSGGPFTDTQYF. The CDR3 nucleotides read TGTGCCAGCAAGCCGAGCGGGGGCCCGTTCACAGATACGCAGTATTTT. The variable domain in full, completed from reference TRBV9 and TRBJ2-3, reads DSGVTQTPKHLITATGQRVTLRCSPRSGDLSVYWYQQSLDQGLQFLIQYYNGEERAKGNILERFSAQQFPDLHSELNLSSLELGDSALYFCASKPSGGPFTDTQYFGPGTRLTVL.

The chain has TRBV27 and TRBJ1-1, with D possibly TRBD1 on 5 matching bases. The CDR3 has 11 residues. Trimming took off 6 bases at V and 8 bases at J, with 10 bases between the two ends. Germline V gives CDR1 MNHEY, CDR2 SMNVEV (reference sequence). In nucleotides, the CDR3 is TGTGCCAGCAGCCGGGGGGGGGAAGCTTTCTTT. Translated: CASSRGGEAFF.

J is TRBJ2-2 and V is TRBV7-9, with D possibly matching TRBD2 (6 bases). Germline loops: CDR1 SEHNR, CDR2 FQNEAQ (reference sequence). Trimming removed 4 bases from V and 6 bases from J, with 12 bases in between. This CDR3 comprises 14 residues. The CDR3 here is CASSSTGGAGELFF. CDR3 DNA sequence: TGTGCCAGCAGCTCTACCGGAGGGGCCGGGGAGCTGTTTTTT.

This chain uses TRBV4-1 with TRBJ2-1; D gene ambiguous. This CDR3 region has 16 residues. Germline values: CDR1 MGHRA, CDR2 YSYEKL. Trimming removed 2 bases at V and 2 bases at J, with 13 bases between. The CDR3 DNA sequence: TGCGCCAGCAGCCAACTAAACCTGGTTGCCTACAATGAGCAGTTCTTC. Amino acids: CASSQLNLVAYNEQFF.

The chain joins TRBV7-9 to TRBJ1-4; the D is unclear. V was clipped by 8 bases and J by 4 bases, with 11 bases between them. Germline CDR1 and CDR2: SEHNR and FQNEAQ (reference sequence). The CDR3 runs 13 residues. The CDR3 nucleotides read TGTGCCAGCGCGGGTGAAATTAATGAAAAACTGTTTTTT. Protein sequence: CASAGEINEKLFF.

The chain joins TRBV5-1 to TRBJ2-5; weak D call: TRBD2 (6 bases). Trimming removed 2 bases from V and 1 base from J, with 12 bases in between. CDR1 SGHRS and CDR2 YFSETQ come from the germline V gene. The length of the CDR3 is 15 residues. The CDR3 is CASSLGDLSQETQYF. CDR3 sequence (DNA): TGCGCCAGCAGCTTAGGGGACTTGAGCCAAGAGACCCAGTACTTC.

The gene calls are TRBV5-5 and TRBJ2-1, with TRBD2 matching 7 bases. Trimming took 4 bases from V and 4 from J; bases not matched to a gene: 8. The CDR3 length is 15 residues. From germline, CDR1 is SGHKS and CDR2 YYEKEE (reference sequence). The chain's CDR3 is CASSRTGGEYNEQFF. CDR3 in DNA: TGTGCCAGCAGCAGGACGGGGGGTGAATACAATGAGCAGTTCTTC. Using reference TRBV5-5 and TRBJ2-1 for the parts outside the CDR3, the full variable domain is DAGVTQSPTHLIKTRGQQVTLRCSPISGHKSVSWYQQVLGQGPQFIFQYYEKEERGRGNFPDRFSARQFPNYSSELNVNALLLGDSALYLCASSRTGGEYNEQFFGPGTRLTVL.

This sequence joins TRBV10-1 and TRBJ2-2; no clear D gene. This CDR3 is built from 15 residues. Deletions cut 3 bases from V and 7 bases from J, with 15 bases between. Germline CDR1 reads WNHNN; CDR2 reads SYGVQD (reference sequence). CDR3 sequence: CASSDPAAGDGELFF. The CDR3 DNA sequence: TGCGCCAGCAGTGATCCGGCCGCCGGAGACGGGGAGCTGTTTTTT.

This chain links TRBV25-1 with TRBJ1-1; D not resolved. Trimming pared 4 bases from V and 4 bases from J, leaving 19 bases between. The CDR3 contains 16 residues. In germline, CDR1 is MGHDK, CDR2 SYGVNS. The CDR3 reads CASSGSGGLGGTEAFF. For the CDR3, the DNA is TGTGCCAGCAGTGGTTCTGGAGGGCTTGGAGGCACTGAAGCTTTCTTT.

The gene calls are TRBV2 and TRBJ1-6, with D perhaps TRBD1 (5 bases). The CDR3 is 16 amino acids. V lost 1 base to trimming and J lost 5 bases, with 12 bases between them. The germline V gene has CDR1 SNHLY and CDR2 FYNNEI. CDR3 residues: CASSEEGNYNNSPLHF. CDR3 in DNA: TGTGCCAGCAGTGAAGAGGGGAATTACAATAATTCACCCCTCCACTTT.

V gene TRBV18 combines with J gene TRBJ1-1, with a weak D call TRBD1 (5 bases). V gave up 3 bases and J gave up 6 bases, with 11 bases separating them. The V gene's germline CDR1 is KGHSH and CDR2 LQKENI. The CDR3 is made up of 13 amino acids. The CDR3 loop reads CASSPQGSAEAFF. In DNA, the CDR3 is TGTGCCAGCTCACCCCAGGGATCCGCTGAAGCTTTCTTT. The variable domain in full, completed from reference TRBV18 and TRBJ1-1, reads NAGVMQNPRHLVRRRGQEARLRCSPMKGHSHVYWYRQLPEEGLKFMVYLQKENIIDESGMPKERFSAEFPKEGPSILRIQQVVRGDSAAYFCASSPQGSAEAFFGQGTRLTVV.

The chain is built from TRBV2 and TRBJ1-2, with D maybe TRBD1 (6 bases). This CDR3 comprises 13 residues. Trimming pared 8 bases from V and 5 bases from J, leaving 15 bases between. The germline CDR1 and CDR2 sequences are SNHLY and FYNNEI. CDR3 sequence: CASFGQNIYGYTF. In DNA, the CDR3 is TGTGCCAGCTTTGGACAGAACATATATGGCTACACCTTC. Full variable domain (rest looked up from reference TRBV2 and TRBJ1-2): EPEVTQTPSHQVTQMGQEVILRCVPISNHLYFYWYRQILGQKVEFLVSFYNNEISEKSEIFDDQFSVERPDGSNFTLKIRSTKLEDSAMYFCASFGQNIYGYTFGSGTRLTVV.

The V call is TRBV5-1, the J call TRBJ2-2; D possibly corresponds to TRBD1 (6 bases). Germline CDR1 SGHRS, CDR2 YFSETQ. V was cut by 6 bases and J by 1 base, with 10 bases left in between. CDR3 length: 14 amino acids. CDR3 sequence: CASKRTENTGELFF. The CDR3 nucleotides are TGCGCCAGCAAGAGGACAGAGAACACCGGGGAGCTGTTTTTT.

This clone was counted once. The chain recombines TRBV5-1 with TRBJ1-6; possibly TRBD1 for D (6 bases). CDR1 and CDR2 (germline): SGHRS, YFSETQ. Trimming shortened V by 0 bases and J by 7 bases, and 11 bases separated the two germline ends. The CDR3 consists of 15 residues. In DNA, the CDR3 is TGCGCCAGCAGCTTGGACGACAGGTTGAATTCACCCCTCCACTTT. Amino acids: CASSLDDRLNSPLHF.

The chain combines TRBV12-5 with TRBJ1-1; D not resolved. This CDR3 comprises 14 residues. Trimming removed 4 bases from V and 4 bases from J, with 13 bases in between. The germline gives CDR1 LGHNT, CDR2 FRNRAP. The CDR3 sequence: CASGSEALGTEAFF. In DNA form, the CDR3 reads TGTGCTAGTGGTTCTGAGGCCCTGGGCACTGAAGCTTTCTTT.

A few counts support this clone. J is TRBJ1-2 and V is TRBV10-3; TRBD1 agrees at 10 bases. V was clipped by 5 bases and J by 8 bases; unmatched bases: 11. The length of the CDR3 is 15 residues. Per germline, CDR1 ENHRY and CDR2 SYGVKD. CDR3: CAISPPGQGLRGYTF. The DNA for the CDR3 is TGTGCCATCAGTCCCCCGGGACAGGGGCTTCGGGGCTACACCTTC.

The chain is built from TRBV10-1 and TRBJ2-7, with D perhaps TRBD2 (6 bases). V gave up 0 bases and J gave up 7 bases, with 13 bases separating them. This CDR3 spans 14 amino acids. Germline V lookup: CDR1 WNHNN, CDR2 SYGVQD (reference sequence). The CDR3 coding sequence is TGCGCCAGCAGTGAGTCGCAGGGAGGAAGGGAGCAGTACTTC. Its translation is CASSESQGGREQYF.

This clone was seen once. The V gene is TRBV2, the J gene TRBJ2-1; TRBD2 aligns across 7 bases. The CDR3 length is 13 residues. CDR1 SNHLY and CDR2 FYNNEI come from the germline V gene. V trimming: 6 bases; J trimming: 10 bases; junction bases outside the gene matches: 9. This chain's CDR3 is CASRGLPGEEQFF. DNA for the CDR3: TGTGCCAGCAGGGGACTACCGGGGGAAGAGCAGTTCTTC.

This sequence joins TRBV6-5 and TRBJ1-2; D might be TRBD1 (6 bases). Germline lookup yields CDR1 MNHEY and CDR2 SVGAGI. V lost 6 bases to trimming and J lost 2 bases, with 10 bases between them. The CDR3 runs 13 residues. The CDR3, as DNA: TGTGCCAGCAGCGCCAGGGGAAACTATGGCTACACCTTC. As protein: CASSARGNYGYTF.

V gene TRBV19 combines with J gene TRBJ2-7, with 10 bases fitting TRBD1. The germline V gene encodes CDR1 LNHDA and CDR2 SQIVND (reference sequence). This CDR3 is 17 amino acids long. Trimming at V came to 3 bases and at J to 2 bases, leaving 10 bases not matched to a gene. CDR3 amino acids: CASSMARGGTGAYEQYF. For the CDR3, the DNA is TGTGCCAGTAGTATGGCGAGAGGCGGGACAGGGGCCTACGAGCAGTACTTC.

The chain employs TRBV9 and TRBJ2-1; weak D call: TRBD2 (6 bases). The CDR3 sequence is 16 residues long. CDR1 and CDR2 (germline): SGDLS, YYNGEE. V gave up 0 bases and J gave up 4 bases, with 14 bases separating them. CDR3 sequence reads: CASSVGLGGIYNEQFF. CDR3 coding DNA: TGTGCCAGCAGCGTAGGACTAGGAGGGATTTACAATGAGCAGTTCTTC.

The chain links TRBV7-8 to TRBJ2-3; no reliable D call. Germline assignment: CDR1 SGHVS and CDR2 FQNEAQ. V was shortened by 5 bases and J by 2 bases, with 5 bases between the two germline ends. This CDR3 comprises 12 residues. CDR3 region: CASSPSTDTQYF. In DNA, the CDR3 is TGTGCCAGCAGCCCATCCACAGATACGCAGTATTTT.

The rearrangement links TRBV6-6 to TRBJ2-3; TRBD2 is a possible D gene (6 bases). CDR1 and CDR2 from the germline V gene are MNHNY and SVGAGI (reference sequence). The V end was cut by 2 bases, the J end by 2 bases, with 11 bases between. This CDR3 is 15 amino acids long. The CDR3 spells CASSYMGGYTDTQYF. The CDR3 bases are TGTGCCAGCAGTTACATGGGGGGATACACAGATACGCAGTATTTT.

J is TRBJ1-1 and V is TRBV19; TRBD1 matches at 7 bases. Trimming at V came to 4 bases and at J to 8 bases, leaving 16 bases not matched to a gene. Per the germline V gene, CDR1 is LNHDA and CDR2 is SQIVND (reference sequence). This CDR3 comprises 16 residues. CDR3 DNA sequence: TGTGCCAGTAGTAGTTACCGGGACAGTAGTTTCATGGAAGCTTTCTTT. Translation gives CASSSYRDSSFMEAFF. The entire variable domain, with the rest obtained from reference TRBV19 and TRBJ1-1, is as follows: DGGITQSPKYLFRKEGQNVTLSCEQNLNHDAMYWYRQDPGQGLRLIYYSQIVNDFQKGDIAEGYSVSREKKESFPLTVTSAQKNPTAFYLCASSSYRDSSFMEAFFGQGTRLTVV.

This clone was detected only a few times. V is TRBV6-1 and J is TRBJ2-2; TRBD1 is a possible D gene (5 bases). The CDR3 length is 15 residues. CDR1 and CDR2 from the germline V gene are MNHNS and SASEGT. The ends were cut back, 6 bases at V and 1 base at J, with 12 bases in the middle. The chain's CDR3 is CASRPTEQNTGELFF. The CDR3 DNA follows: TGTGCCAGCAGACCGACAGAGCAGAACACCGGGGAGCTGTTTTTT.

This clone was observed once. In DNA, the CDR3 is TGTGCCAGCTCACCGCTACAAGGACAGAACACCGGGGAGCTGTTTTTT. Residues: CASSPLQGQNTGELFF. The chain uses TRBV18 and TRBJ2-2; D perhaps matches TRBD1 (5 bases). The CDR3 extends over 16 amino acids. Germline-derived CDR1 and CDR2 are KGHSH and LQKENI. Between the trimmed V and J ends, which lost 3 bases and 1 base, there was a span of 12 bases.

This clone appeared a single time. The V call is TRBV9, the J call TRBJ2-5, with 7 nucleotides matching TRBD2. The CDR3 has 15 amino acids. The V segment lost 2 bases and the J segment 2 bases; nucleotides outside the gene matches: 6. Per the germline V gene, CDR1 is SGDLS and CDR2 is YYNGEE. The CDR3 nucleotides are TGTGCCAGCAGCGTTTGGGGGGGGGATCAAGAGACCCAGTACTTC. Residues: CASSVWGGDQETQYF.

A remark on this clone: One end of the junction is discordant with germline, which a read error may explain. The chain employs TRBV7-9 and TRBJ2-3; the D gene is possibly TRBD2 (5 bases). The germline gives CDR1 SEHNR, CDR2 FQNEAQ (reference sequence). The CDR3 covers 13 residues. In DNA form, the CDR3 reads TGTTCCAGCAGCTTTGGGAGTCCAGATACGCAGTATTTT. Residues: CSSSFGSPDTQYF.